This TCR beta chain was profiled in a study of identical twins. Germline V gene lookup returns CDR1 MNHEY and CDR2 SVGEGT. This CDR3 spans 18 amino acids. Trimming pared 0 bases from V and 8 bases from J, leaving 25 bases between. MiXCR, run by TCRdb on the 5' RACE reads, gives a single entry per CDR3 protein. The table lists fewer than 900,000 distinct CDR3 sequences, around a sixth of them singletons. This clonotype was recorded at least ten times. These sequences were also reported in another study, on T cells expressing NK-cell markers. As that report states: Eight donors were sequenced, seven testing HCMV-seropositive and one testing seronegative.

What was sequenced was PBMCs. The genes are TRBV6-2 or TRBV6-3 and TRBJ1-2; D might be TRBD1 (5 bases). The sequence was collected from a woman aged 18-29 years in good health. Here the CDR3 DNA reads TGTGCCAGCAGTTACTCCACGGATGTAGGCAGGGACGGAGACGGCTACACCTTC. Protein: CASSYSTDVGRDGDGYTF.